One and the same sample provided the 8 T cell receptor beta chains below, sequenced in a study of T cell repertoires in cytomegalovirus infection. No antigen is known for these receptors. TCRdb reprocessed the reads via MiXCR and lists one record per CDR3 protein. The sample comprises 150,000 or so distinct CDR3 sequences, about a fifth of which are singletons, and 25% rests with the top ten. This material consisted of CD8+ T cells from cultured PBMCs, taken from culture after CMV antigen stimulation. Source of these receptors: a human donor in good health (CMV status not recorded). Some clones in this sample may be carry-over from other donors' samples.

The V and J genes are TRBV7-9 and TRBJ1-5; TRBD1 might be the D (5 bases). Looked up from germline, CDR1 is SEHNR and CDR2 is FQNEAQ (reference sequence). The CDR3 spans 15 residues. The germline V and J ends were trimmed by 7 bases and 4 bases, with 17 bases remaining between them. CDR3 region: CASTSGQGGNQPQHF. The CDR3 DNA reads TGTGCCAGCACCTCTGGTCAGGGAGGAAATCAGCCCCAGCATTTT.

The V call is TRBV7-2, the J call TRBJ1-3; D not resolved. This CDR3 is built from 16 residues. The germline gives CDR1 SGHTA, CDR2 FQGNSA. With 6 bases removed from V and 4 bases from J, the gap between germline ends came to 19 bases. The CDR3 here is CASSSLEAWSGNTIYF. DNA for the CDR3: TGTGCCAGCAGTTCTCTCGAGGCATGGAGCGGAAACACCATATATTTT.

The sample holds many counts of this clonotype. V usage is TRBV9 and J usage is TRBJ2-2; D is possibly TRBD2 (5 bases). The CDR3 has 14 amino acids. Germline assignment: CDR1 SGDLS and CDR2 YYNGEE. V was clipped by 0 bases and J by 5 bases, with 8 bases between them. CDR3: CASSVGRITGELFF. CDR3 nucleotides: TGTGCCAGCAGCGTAGGGAGGATAACCGGGGAGCTGTTTTTT.

This clonotype was observed at least ten times. This rearrangement joins TRBV6-1 to TRBJ1-5; D is unresolved. V gave up 3 bases and J gave up 7 bases, with 16 bases separating them. Germline values: CDR1 MNHNS, CDR2 SASEGT. This CDR3 has 15 amino acids. The CDR3 here is CASSDGRMVKQPQHF. The CDR3 DNA reads as TGTGCCAGCAGTGATGGGCGAATGGTAAAGCAGCCCCAGCATTTT.

This rearrangement joins TRBV7-2 to TRBJ2-1; 8 bases agree with TRBD1. Germline values: CDR1 SGHTA, CDR2 FQGNSA. CDR3 length: 15 amino acids. The J segment lost 4 bases and the V segment lost 0 bases, leaving 2 bases of the junction unmatched. The CDR3 DNA sequence: TGTGCCAGCAGCTTAGCAAGGGACAGGTACAATGAGCAGTTCTTC. This codes for CASSLARDRYNEQFF. The variable domain in full, with the rest retrieved from reference TRBV7-2 and TRBJ2-1, is GAGVSQSPSNKVTEKGKDVELRCDPISGHTALYWYRQSLGQGLEFLIYFQGNSAPDKSGLPSDRFSAERTGGSVSTLTIQRTQQEDSAVYLCASSLARDRYNEQFFGPGTRLTVL.

The CDR3 loop reads CASSLVKYNSPLHF. Written as DNA, the CDR3 is TGTGCCAGCAGCTTAGTAAAATATAATTCACCCCTCCACTTT. The chain is built from TRBV7-2 and TRBJ1-6, with D uncertain. Trimming removed 1 base from V and 4 bases from J, with 5 bases in between. Germline V gene lookup returns CDR1 SGHTA and CDR2 FQGNSA. This CDR3 contains 14 residues.

This clonotype was seen a few times. The chain recombines TRBV6-6 with TRBJ1-5; TRBD1 matches at 7 bases. The CDR3 covers 17 residues. The V gene's germline CDR1 is MNHNY and CDR2 SVGAGI (reference sequence). The ends lost 2 bases at V and 4 bases at J; junction bases unmatched: 11. Here the CDR3 reads CASSYEVWGTENQPQHF. CDR3 sequence (DNA): TGTGCCAGCAGTTACGAGGTGTGGGGGACAGAAAATCAGCCCCAGCATTTT.

The chain uses TRBV6-6 and TRBJ1-1; 9 bases are a match to TRBD1. V lost 5 bases and J lost 1; bases outside the gene matches: 2. The CDR3 runs to 14 residues. Germline CDR1 reads MNHNY; CDR2 reads SVGAGI (reference sequence). The CDR3 spells CASSMDRGNTEAFF. The CDR3 region has the DNA TGTGCCAGCAGTATGGACAGGGGGAACACTGAAGCTTTCTTT.